This is a list of T cell receptor beta chains from one sample in a study of T-cell memory formation after mild COVID-19. One entry per CDR3 protein results from TCRdb running MiXCR on the 5' RACE reads. The sample lists about 390,000 distinct CDR3 sequences, approximately 21% seen once, with around an eighth in the top ten. Sequencing was done on a sample of PBMCs or a T cell subset sorted from them (not recorded which). Receptors originate from an adult woman who had mild COVID-19 (a few samples of this study predate the infection). Cell type and time point are not known. Each CDR3 is given with its conserved first and last residue. D genes are given only for firm matches. Clone sizes are given selectively: once, few, many, or a class where the clone is expanded.

j_call: TRBJ1-2
d_call: .
v_call: TRBV12-3/TRBV12-4
clone_size: .
cdr3_aa: CASNGVDYGYTF
cdr3_nt: TGTGCCAGCAATGGGGTGGACTATGGCTACACCTTC

j_call: TRBJ2-5
d_call: .
v_call: TRBV5-1
clone_size: .
cdr3_aa: CASRTGSGDKTQYF
cdr3_nt: TGCGCCAGCAGAACAGGGTCGGGGGACAAGACCCAGTACTTC

j_call: TRBJ2-1
d_call: TRBD2
v_call: TRBV12-3/TRBV12-4
clone_size: few
cdr3_aa: CASSLTVGLAGVEQFF
cdr3_nt: TGTGCCAGCAGTTTAACGGTGGGACTAGCGGGAGTTGAGCAGTTCTTC

j_call: TRBJ2-1
d_call: TRBD2
v_call: TRBV7-2
clone_size: few
cdr3_aa: CASSSSGPYNEQFF
cdr3_nt: TGTGCCAGCAGCTCTAGCGGTCCGTACAATGAGCAGTTCTTC

j_call: TRBJ2-6
d_call: .
v_call: TRBV5-1
clone_size: few
cdr3_aa: CASSLTAHGANVLTF
cdr3_nt: TGCGCCAGCAGCTTGACCGCACACGGGGCCAACGTCCTGACTTTC

j_call: TRBJ2-2
d_call: .
v_call: TRBV2
clone_size: .
cdr3_aa: CASSENDVDTGELFF
cdr3_nt: TGTGCCAGCAGTGAAAATGACGTAGACACCGGGGAGCTGTTTTTT

j_call: TRBJ1-2
d_call: .
v_call: TRBV12-3/TRBV12-4
clone_size: .
cdr3_aa: CASTEGWGGYGYTF
cdr3_nt: TGTGCCAGCACCGAAGGTTGGGGGGGGTATGGCTACACCTTC

j_call: TRBJ2-7
d_call: .
v_call: TRBV20-1
clone_size: .
cdr3_aa: CSARDRAGPGEQNF
cdr3_nt: TGCAGTGCTAGAGATCGGGCAGGGCCCGGCGAGCAGAACTTC

j_call: TRBJ1-6
d_call: .
v_call: TRBV20-1
clone_size: .
cdr3_aa: CSAGAPGYRSDNSPLHF
cdr3_nt: TGCAGTGCTGGGGCCCCGGGGTATAGGTCGGATAATTCACCCCTCCACTTT

j_call: TRBJ2-2
d_call: .
v_call: TRBV12-3/TRBV12-4
clone_size: .
cdr3_aa: CASSLGAGWPGELFF
cdr3_nt: TGTGCCAGCAGTTTGGGTGCGGGCTGGCCCGGGGAGCTGTTTTTT

j_call: TRBJ2-1
d_call: TRBD2
v_call: TRBV7-3
clone_size: few
cdr3_aa: CASSPVLAGGEQFF
cdr3_nt: TGTGCCAGCAGCCCCGTCCTAGCGGGGGGAGAGCAGTTCTTC

j_call: TRBJ2-1
d_call: TRBD2
v_call: TRBV12-3/TRBV12-4
clone_size: .
cdr3_aa: CASSYSGRGNEQFF
cdr3_nt: TGTGCCAGCAGTTACAGCGGGAGAGGCAATGAGCAGTTCTTC

j_call: TRBJ1-1
d_call: TRBD1
v_call: TRBV20-1
clone_size: few
cdr3_aa: CSATIIGQGARQKEAFF
cdr3_nt: TGCAGTGCTACAATTATCGGACAGGGCGCTCGTCAGAAAGAAGCTTTCTTT

j_call: TRBJ1-2
d_call: .
v_call: TRBV7-2
clone_size: .
cdr3_aa: CASSLSPWVVGDNGYTF
cdr3_nt: TGTGCCAGCAGCTTATCCCCTTGGGTTGTAGGGGATAATGGCTACACCTTC

j_call: TRBJ2-5
d_call: .
v_call: TRBV9
clone_size: .
cdr3_aa: CASSPGRGRETQYF
cdr3_nt: TGTGCCAGCAGCCCCGGACGGGGAAGGGAGACCCAGTACTTC

j_call: TRBJ2-3
d_call: TRBD1
v_call: TRBV27
clone_size: few
cdr3_aa: CASSLEVGTVGGTDTQYF
cdr3_nt: TGTGCCAGCAGTTTAGAGGTGGGGACAGTTGGGGGCACAGATACGCAGTATTTT

j_call: TRBJ2-7
d_call: .
v_call: TRBV15
clone_size: .
cdr3_aa: CATSSEGSGDEQYF
cdr3_nt: TGTGCCACCAGCAGTGAGGGGTCTGGGGACGAGCAGTACTTC

j_call: TRBJ1-1
d_call: .
v_call: TRBV7-9
clone_size: few
cdr3_aa: CASIKDRDMNPEAFF
cdr3_nt: TGTGCCAGCATCAAAGACCGGGACATGAATCCTGAAGCTTTCTTT

j_call: TRBJ1-6
d_call: TRBD1
v_call: TRBV4-3
clone_size: .
cdr3_aa: CASSLRDREDSPLHF
cdr3_nt: TGCGCCAGCAGCCTCCGGGACAGGGAGGATTCACCCCTCCACTTT

j_call: TRBJ1-1
d_call: TRBD1
v_call: TRBV5-1
clone_size: .
cdr3_aa: CASSPGTGGKTEAFF
cdr3_nt: TGCGCCAGCAGCCCCGGGACAGGGGGTAAGACTGAAGCTTTCTTT

j_call: TRBJ2-7
d_call: .
v_call: TRBV5-1
clone_size: .
cdr3_aa: CASSLLVSPGDEQYF
cdr3_nt: TGCGCCAGCAGCTTGTTAGTTTCACCTGGCGACGAGCAGTACTTC

j_call: TRBJ2-7
d_call: TRBD2
v_call: TRBV20-1
clone_size: .
cdr3_aa: CSARGALTSGSSYEQYF
cdr3_nt: TGCAGTGCTAGGGGGGCCCTTACTAGCGGGAGTTCCTACGAGCAGTACTTC

j_call: TRBJ1-4
d_call: TRBD1
v_call: TRBV20-1
clone_size: few
cdr3_aa: CSAVDYRGSNEKLFF
cdr3_nt: TGCAGTGCTGTTGACTACAGGGGATCTAATGAAAAACTGTTTTTT

j_call: TRBJ2-3
d_call: .
v_call: TRBV5-1
clone_size: .
cdr3_aa: CASKDSRTDTQYF
cdr3_nt: TGCGCCAGCAAGGACAGCCGCACAGATACGCAGTATTTT

j_call: TRBJ1-3
d_call: .
v_call: TRBV5-1
clone_size: .
cdr3_aa: CASSLLTGSGNTIYF
cdr3_nt: TGCGCCAGCAGCTTACTCACAGGGAGCGGAAACACCATATATTTT

j_call: TRBJ2-7
d_call: .
v_call: TRBV3-1
clone_size: .
cdr3_aa: CASSHRDDQYF
cdr3_nt: TGTGCCAGCAGCCATCGGGACGACCAGTACTTC

j_call: TRBJ1-2
d_call: .
v_call: TRBV5-1
clone_size: few
cdr3_aa: CASSLDFAPSYTF
cdr3_nt: TGCGCCAGCAGCTTGGATTTCGCTCCCTCCTACACCTTC

j_call: TRBJ2-2
d_call: .
v_call: TRBV2
clone_size: many
cdr3_aa: CASSEGGSVSVELFF
cdr3_nt: TGTGCCAGCAGTGAAGGGGGATCGGTTAGCGTGGAGCTGTTTTTT

j_call: TRBJ2-7
d_call: TRBD1
v_call: TRBV12-3/TRBV12-4
clone_size: few
cdr3_aa: CASSFLGQGEQYF
cdr3_nt: TGTGCCAGCAGTTTCTTGGGACAGGGCGAGCAGTACTTC

j_call: TRBJ2-5
d_call: .
v_call: TRBV7-9
clone_size: .
cdr3_aa: CASSFKGRRQETQYF
cdr3_nt: TGTGCCAGCAGCTTTAAGGGCCGGCGGCAAGAGACCCAGTACTTC

j_call: TRBJ2-3
d_call: .
v_call: TRBV6-2/TRBV6-3
clone_size: few
cdr3_aa: CASSQHDTDTQYF
cdr3_nt: TGTGCCAGCAGCCAACACGACACAGATACGCAGTATTTT

j_call: TRBJ2-1
d_call: TRBD2
v_call: TRBV5-5
clone_size: .
cdr3_aa: CASSLYLLAGAYNEQFF
cdr3_nt: TGTGCCAGCAGCCTCTACCTACTAGCGGGAGCGTACAATGAGCAGTTCTTC

j_call: TRBJ2-3
d_call: .
v_call: TRBV7-6
clone_size: few
cdr3_aa: CASSLRPYPGDRDTQYF
cdr3_nt: TGTGCCAGCAGCTTACGGCCGTACCCCGGAGATCGAGATACGCAGTATTTT